The 6 T cell receptor beta chains reported below all come from one sample, sequenced in a study of STAT5B mutations in CD4+ large granular lymphocyte leukemia. Sequencing was performed with immunoSEQ multiplex PCR; in TCRdb, only in-frame clones are kept and a portion is missing. The table includes roughly 32,000 clones, approximately 91% detected once. Source material: CD4+ T cells from blood buffy coats. All receptors come from a human donor in good health.

J is TRBJ1-3 and V is TRBV18; D call uncertain. CDR1 is KGHSH and CDR2 is LQKENI in the germline V gene. This CDR3 comprises 17 residues. V lost 1 base and J 4 bases, leaving 17 bases between the germline ends. For the CDR3, the DNA is TGTGCCAGCTCACCACGGTCGTCGGAGGGTCCAGGAAACACCATATATTTT. Protein: CASSPRSSEGPGNTIYF.

This rearrangement joins TRBV10-1 to TRBJ1-1; D call uncertain. Germline V gene sequence: CDR1 WNHNN, CDR2 SYGVQD (reference sequence). V was cut by 9 bases and J by 5 bases, with 16 bases left in between. The CDR3 runs to 13 residues. The DNA of the CDR3 is TGCGCCAGTAAGAGAGGTTTTGGGACTGAAGCTTTCTTT. It encodes CASKRGFGTEAFF.

The rearrangement links TRBV28 to TRBJ1-2, with 7 bases matching TRBD1. The V gene's germline CDR1 is MDHEN and CDR2 SYDVKM. V shed 5 bases, J shed 0 bases, and the junction held 3 bases outside the gene matches. The CDR3 runs 14 residues. This CDR3 reads CASSPRGANYGYTF. The DNA of the CDR3 is TGTGCCAGCAGTCCCAGGGGGGCTAACTATGGCTACACCTTC.

The chain couples TRBV10-3 to TRBJ2-1; 12 bases fit TRBD2. The CDR3 has 19 amino acids. Germline V gives CDR1 ENHRY, CDR2 SYGVKD. V trimming: 4 bases; J trimming: 9 bases; junction bases outside the gene matches: 19. DNA for the CDR3: TGTGCCATCAGTGTTGGCCTACTGTCGGCTAGCGGGAGGGCCAGTGAGCAGTTCTTC. Protein sequence: CAISVGLLSASGRASEQFF.

The genes are TRBV7-2 and TRBJ1-2; D is ambiguous. Germline assignment: CDR1 SGHTA and CDR2 FQGNSA. V gave up 1 base and J gave up 4 bases, with 7 bases separating them. The CDR3 consists of 13 residues. The CDR3 reads CASSLGAGYGYTF. The CDR3 nucleotides read TGTGCCAGCAGCTTAGGAGCCGGCTATGGCTACACCTTC.

V gene TRBV19 combines with J gene TRBJ2-1; 7 positions agree with TRBD1. Per the germline V gene, CDR1 is LNHDA and CDR2 is SQIVND (reference sequence). The trim removed 6 bases at V and 0 bases at J, leaving 14 bases unmatched. The CDR3 is made up of 18 amino acids. The CDR3 sequence: CASRVTGASPLSYNEQFF. The CDR3 nucleotides are TGTGCCAGTAGGGTAACAGGGGCGTCACCCCTCTCCTACAATGAGCAGTTCTTC.